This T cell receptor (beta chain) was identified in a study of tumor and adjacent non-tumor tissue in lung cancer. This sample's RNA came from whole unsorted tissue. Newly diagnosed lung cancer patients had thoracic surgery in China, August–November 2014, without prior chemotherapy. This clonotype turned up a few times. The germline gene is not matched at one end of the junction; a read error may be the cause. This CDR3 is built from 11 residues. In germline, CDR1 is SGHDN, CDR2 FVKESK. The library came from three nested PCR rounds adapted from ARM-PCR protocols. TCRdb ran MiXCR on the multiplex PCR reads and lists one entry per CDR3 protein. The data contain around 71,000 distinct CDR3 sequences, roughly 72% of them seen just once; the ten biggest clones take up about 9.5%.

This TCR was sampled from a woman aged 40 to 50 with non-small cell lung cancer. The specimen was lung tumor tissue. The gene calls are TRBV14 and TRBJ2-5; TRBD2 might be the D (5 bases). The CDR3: CASSLGETRYF. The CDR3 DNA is TGTGCGAGCAGCCTGGGAGAGACCCGGTACTTC.